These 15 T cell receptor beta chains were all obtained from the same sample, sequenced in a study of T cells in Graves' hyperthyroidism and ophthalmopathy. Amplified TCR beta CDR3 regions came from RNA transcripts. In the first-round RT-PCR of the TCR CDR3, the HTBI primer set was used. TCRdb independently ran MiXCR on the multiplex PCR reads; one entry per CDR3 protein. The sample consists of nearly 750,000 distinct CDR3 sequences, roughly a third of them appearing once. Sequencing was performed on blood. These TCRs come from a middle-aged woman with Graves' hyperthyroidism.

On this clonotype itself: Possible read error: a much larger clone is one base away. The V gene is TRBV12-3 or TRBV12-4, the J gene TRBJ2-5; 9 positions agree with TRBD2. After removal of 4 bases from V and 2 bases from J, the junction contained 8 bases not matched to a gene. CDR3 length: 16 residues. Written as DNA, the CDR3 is TGTGCCAGCAGTTCCACTAGCGGGCGTCCTCAAGAGACCCAGTACTTC. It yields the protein CASSSTSGRPQETQYF.

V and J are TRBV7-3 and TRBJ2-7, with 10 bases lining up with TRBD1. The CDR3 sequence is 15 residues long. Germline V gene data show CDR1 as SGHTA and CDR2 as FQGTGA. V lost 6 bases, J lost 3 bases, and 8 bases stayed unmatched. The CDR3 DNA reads TGTGCCAGCAGGGACGGGACAGGGGATCGCTACGAGCAGTACTTC. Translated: CASRDGTGDRYEQYF.

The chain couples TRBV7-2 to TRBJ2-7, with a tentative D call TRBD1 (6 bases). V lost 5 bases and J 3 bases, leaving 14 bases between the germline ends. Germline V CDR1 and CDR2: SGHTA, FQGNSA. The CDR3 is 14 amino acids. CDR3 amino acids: CASSPGQWDYEQYF. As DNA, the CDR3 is TGTGCCAGCAGCCCAGGACAGTGGGACTACGAGCAGTACTTC.

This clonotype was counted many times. CDR3 sequence: CASSSEVDTRKAFF. Here the CDR3 DNA reads TGTGCCAGCAGTTCTGAGGTGGACACCCGAAAGGCTTTCTTT. V is TRBV11-3 and J is TRBJ1-1; a weak D match, TRBD1 (5 bases). CDR1 SGHNT and CDR2 YENEEA come from the germline V gene. Trimming stripped 6 bases from V and 11 bases from J, with 22 bases between. The CDR3 sequence is 14 residues long.

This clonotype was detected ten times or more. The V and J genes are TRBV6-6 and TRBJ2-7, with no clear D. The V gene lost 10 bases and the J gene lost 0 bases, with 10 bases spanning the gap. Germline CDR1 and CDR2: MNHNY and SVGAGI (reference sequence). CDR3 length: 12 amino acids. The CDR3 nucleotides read TGTGCCACCCACAGCTTCTCCTACGAGCAGTACTTC. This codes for CATHSFSYEQYF.

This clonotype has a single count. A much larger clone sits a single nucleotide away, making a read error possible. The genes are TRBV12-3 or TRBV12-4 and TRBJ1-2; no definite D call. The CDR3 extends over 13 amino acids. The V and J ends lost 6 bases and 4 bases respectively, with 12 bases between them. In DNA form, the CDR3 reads TGTGCCAGCAGCCCCAACGAGGTCTATGGCTACACCTTC. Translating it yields CASSPNEVYGYTF.

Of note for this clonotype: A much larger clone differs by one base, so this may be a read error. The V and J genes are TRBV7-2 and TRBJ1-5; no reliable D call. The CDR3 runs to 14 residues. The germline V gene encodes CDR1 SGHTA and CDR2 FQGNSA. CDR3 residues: CVSSLVVHDQPQHF. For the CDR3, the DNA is TGTGTCAGCAGCTTAGTGGTCCACGATCAGCCCCAGCATTTT.

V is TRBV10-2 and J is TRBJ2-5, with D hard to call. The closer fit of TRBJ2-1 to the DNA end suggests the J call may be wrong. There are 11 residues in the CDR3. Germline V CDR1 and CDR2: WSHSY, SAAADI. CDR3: CASSEFEEQFF. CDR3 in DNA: TGCGCCAGCAGTGAGTTCGAGGAGCAGTTCTTC.

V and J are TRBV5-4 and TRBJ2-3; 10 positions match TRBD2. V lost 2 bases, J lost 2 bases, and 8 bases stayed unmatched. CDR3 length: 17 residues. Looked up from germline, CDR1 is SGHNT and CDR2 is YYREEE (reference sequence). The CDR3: CASSLASGGFLTDTQYF. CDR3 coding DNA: TGTGCCAGCAGCTTAGCTAGCGGGGGATTCCTCACAGATACGCAGTATTTT.

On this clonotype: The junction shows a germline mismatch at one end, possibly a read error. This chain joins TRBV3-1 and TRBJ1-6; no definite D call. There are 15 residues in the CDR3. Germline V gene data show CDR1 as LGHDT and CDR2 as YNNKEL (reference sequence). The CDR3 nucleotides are TGCGCCAGCAGCCAACTGGGGATTTATAATTCACCCCTCCACTTT. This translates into CASSQLGIYNSPLHF.

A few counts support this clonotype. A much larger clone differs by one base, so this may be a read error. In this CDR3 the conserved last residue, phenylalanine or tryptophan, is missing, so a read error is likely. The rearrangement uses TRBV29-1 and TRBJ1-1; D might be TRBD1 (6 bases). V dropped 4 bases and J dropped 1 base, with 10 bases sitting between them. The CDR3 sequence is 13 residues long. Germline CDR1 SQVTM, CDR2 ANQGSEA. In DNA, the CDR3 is TGCAGCGTTGCCGACAGGAGGAACACTGAAGCTTTCCTT. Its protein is CSVADRRNTEAFL.

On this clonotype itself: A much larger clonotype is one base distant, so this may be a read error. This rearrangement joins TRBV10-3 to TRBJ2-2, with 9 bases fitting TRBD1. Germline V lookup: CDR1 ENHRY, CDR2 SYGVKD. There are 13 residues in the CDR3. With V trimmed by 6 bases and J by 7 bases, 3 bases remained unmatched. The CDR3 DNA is TGTGCCATCAGGGGGGACAGGGACGGGGAGCTGTTTTTT. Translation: CAIRGDRDGELFF.

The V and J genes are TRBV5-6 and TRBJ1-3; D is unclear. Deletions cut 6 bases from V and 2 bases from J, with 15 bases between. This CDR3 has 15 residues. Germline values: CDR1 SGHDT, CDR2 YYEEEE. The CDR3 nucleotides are TGTGCCAGCACCTGGATGGGTGAAACTGGAAACACCATATATTTT. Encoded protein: CASTWMGETGNTIYF. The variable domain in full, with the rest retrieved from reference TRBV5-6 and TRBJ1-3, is DAGVTQSPTHLIKTRGQQVTLRCSPKSGHDTVSWYQQALGQGPQFIFQYYEEEERQRGNFPDRFSGHQFPNYSSELNVNALLLGDSALYLCASTWMGETGNTIYFGEGSWLTVV.

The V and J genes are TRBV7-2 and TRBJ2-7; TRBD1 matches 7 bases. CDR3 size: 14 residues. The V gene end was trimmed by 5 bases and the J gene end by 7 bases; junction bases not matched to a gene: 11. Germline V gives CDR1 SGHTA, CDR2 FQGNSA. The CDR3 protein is CASSPVLTGFEQYF. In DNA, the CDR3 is TGTGCCAGCAGCCCAGTACTGACAGGGTTTGAGCAGTACTTC.

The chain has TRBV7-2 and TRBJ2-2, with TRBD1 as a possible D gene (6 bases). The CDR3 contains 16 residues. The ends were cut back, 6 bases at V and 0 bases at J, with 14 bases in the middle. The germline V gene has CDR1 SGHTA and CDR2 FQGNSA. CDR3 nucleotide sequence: TGTGCCAGCAGATACAGGGTCTGGGCGAACACCGGGGAGCTGTTTTTT. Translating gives CASRYRVWANTGELFF.